The following is a T cell receptor beta chain sequence with its context. A Seattle source enrolled patients during active infection and followed them longitudinally. As originally analysed: Nucleated cell counts were estimated from reference gene primer amplification. The data were produced by immunoSEQ multiplex PCR, yet TCRdb's version contains in-frame clones alone and is incomplete. That table gives V, J and clone size, and the DNA gave D and trimming. The sample includes fewer than 200,000 clones, around 86% of them seen just once. This CDR3 comprises 17 residues. Germline lookup yields CDR1 MGHDK and CDR2 SYGVNS. V was pared by 6 bases and J by 4 bases, with 15 bases of the junction left unmatched. This entry belongs to a study of blood T cell repertoires in COVID-19. Study-wide context: From the United States, Italy and Spain came samples of acute and convalescent COVID-19. T cells, B-cell-depleted T cells, or PBMCs supplied cDNA or gDNA.

The TCR was taken from a woman aged 65 to 85 with COVID-19, enrolled during active disease. The specimen sequenced was peripheral blood. V and J are TRBV25-1 and TRBJ2-1, with TRBD2 matching 7 bases. In DNA, the CDR3 is TGTGCCAGCAGCCCCATCCTGCCTGCTAGCGGATACAATGAGCAGTTCTTC. Translating gives CASSPILPASGYNEQFF.